A single sample is the source of the 25 T cell receptor beta chains below, sequenced in a study of vaccination effects on CD4 cells after COVID-19. The antigens these receptors bind are not known. Repertoires were generated with immunoSEQ multiplex PCR, while TCRdb's copy carries only in-frame clones and drops some. The sample consists of around 22,000 clones, about 72% of them appearing once. Viral peptide pools were used in the ViraFEST assay to expand antigen-specific CD4+ T cells, and sequencing came afterward. Investigators separated out CD4+ T cells once around eleven days of culture had passed. Each participant was administered two doses of either the BNT162b2 or the mRNA-1273 vaccine. Sequences were derived from CD4+ T cells from PBMCs cultured with HCoV-229E spike peptides, sampled after COVID-19 vaccination. These TCRs come from a human donor who received a COVID-19 vaccine.

The chain joins TRBV25-1 to TRBJ2-2; tentative D call: TRBD1 (6 bases). There are 18 residues in the CDR3. Trimming left V 6 bases short and J 4 bases short, with 24 bases between. Germline V CDR1 and CDR2: MGHDK, SYGVNS. The CDR3 region is CASSNTLGAGAGTGELFF. CDR3 DNA: TGTGCCAGCAGCAACACCCTCGGGGCAGGGGCCGGCACCGGGGAGCTGTTTTTT.

V and J are TRBV6-1 and TRBJ2-1; 15 bases agree with TRBD2. This CDR3 is built from 20 residues. Per germline, CDR1 MNHNS and CDR2 SASEGT. Germline trimming cut 3 bases from V and 1 base from J; bases unmatched to any gene: 10. As DNA, the CDR3 is TGTGCCAGCAGTGAGGGACTAGCGGGAGGATTTGTCTTTTCCTACAATGAGCAGTTCTTC. Protein product: CASSEGLAGGFVFSYNEQFF.

The rearrangement joins TRBV5-6 to TRBJ1-2; 9 nucleotides match TRBD1. Trimming at V came to 4 bases and at J to 2 bases, leaving 3 bases not matched to a gene. This CDR3 contains 14 residues. Germline CDR1 SGHDT, CDR2 YYEEEE. CDR3 DNA sequence: TGTGCCAGCAGCATAGGACAGGGGAACTATGGCTACACCTTC. As protein: CASSIGQGNYGYTF.

There are a few counts of this clone. At one end the junction does not follow the germline gene, possibly because of a read error. J is TRBJ2-3 and V is TRBV5-4; D is perhaps TRBD1 (5 bases). CDR1 and CDR2 (germline): SGHNT, YYREEE (reference sequence). The CDR3 extends over 11 amino acids. CDR3 nucleotide sequence: TGTGCCAGCAGGTTGGGGCTCACCGAGTATTTT. Its translation: CASRLGLTEYF.

This clone was seen once. This chain joins TRBV10-1 and TRBJ2-5; 7 bases are shared with TRBD2. The CDR3 runs 14 residues. Germline loops: CDR1 WNHNN, CDR2 SYGVQD (reference sequence). With V trimmed by 0 bases and J by 2 bases, 0 bases remained unmatched. The CDR3 nucleotides are TGCGCCAGCAGTGAGTCTAGCGGGCAAGAGACCCAGTACTTC. It encodes CASSESSGQETQYF.

The chain has TRBV4-2 and TRBJ1-2, with D perhaps matching TRBD1 (6 bases). Germline loops: CDR1 LGHNA, CDR2 YNFKEQ. Trimming left V 2 bases short and J 8 bases short, with 21 bases between. The length of the CDR3 is 16 residues. The CDR3, as DNA: TGTGCCAGCAGCCAACACACCATCCACAGGGAGATCGGCTACACCTTC. This gives the protein CASSQHTIHREIGYTF.

The chain employs TRBV6-5 and TRBJ2-2, with TRBD1 matching 7 bases. Trimming removed 0 bases from V and 6 bases from J; junction bases left unmatched: 4. The CDR3 covers 15 residues. Per germline, CDR1 MNHEY and CDR2 SVGAGI. CDR3 sequence: CASSYSTGRAGELFF. As DNA, the CDR3 is TGTGCCAGCAGTTACTCGACAGGGCGAGCCGGGGAGCTGTTTTTT.

The chain couples TRBV19 to TRBJ2-1; 11 bases line up with TRBD2. V dropped 0 bases and J dropped 6; count of bases not matched to a gene: 7. This CDR3 spans 17 amino acids. Germline V CDR1 and CDR2: LNHDA, SQIVND (reference sequence). The CDR3 protein is CASSIEAGTSGLNEQFF. The CDR3 DNA follows: TGTGCCAGTAGTATAGAGGCTGGGACTAGCGGACTCAATGAGCAGTTCTTC.

The genes are TRBV5-1 and TRBJ2-5; a weak D match, TRBD2 (5 bases). The length of the CDR3 is 13 residues. The germline CDR1 and CDR2 sequences are SGHRS and YFSETQ. The V and J ends lost 1 base and 3 bases respectively, with 7 bases between them. Here the CDR3 DNA reads TGCGCCAGCAGCTTGAGCGGAAAAGAGACCCAGTACTTC. It encodes CASSLSGKETQYF.

The gene calls are TRBV18 and TRBJ1-2, with D tentatively TRBD1 (6 bases). V lost 3 bases, J lost 3 bases, and 14 bases lay in between. The CDR3 is 15 residues long. CDR1 and CDR2 (germline): KGHSH, LQKENI. The CDR3 nucleotides are TGTGCCAGCTCACCCTCAACAGGGTTGGACTATGGCTACACCTTC. The encoded protein is CASSPSTGLDYGYTF.

This clone was recorded only once. The chain has TRBV4-1 and TRBJ1-1; TRBD1 might be the D (5 bases). The CDR3 has 14 amino acids. Germline CDR1 and CDR2: MGHRA and YSYEKL. V lost 1 base to trimming and J lost 5 bases, with 11 bases between them. The CDR3 nucleotides are TGCGCCAGCAGCCAAGGGGGGGGAACAACTGAAGCTTTCTTT. Protein sequence: CASSQGGGTTEAFF.

The CDR3 DNA follows: TGTGCCAGTTCCCAGGGAACTAACTATGGCTACACCTTC. Residues: CASSQGTNYGYTF. The J gene is TRBJ1-2, the V gene TRBV19; tentatively, D is TRBD1 (5 bases). The CDR3 is 13 amino acids. Looked up from germline, CDR1 is LNHDA and CDR2 is SQIVND (reference sequence). Trimming cost V 8 bases and J 0 bases, with 10 bases left between them.

This clone was picked up a small number of times. The chain carries TRBV12-3 or TRBV12-4 and TRBJ1-1, with D possibly being TRBD1 (6 bases). The CDR3 is 13 amino acids. V lost 0 bases and J lost 4, with 6 bases in between. CDR3 nucleotide sequence: TGTGCCAGCAGTTTAGCAGGGGGCACTGAAGCTTTCTTT. Protein sequence: CASSLAGGTEAFF.

The V gene is TRBV24-1, the J gene TRBJ2-1; 7 bases fit TRBD2. Germline CDR1 is KGHDR and CDR2 is SFDVKD. This CDR3 region has 16 residues. V dropped 6 bases and J dropped 4; count of bases not matched to a gene: 11. The CDR3 sequence is CATSNSRDYPYNEQFF. CDR3 DNA: TGTGCCACCAGTAATAGCCGGGACTATCCATACAATGAGCAGTTCTTC.

The chain uses TRBV10-3 and TRBJ1-6, with D possibly matching TRBD1 (5 bases). In germline, CDR1 is ENHRY, CDR2 SYGVKD. The CDR3 is made up of 14 amino acids. V lost 0 bases, J lost 9 bases, and 9 bases lay in between. CDR3 bases: TGTGCCATCAGTGAGTCCAAGGGGTCTTCACCCCTCCACTTT. It codes for CAISESKGSSPLHF.

The chain couples TRBV27 to TRBJ1-5; unclear D gene. Germline assignment: CDR1 MNHEY and CDR2 SMNVEV (reference sequence). Trimming took 3 bases from V and 6 from J, leaving 9 bases between them. The CDR3 covers 13 residues. The CDR3 sequence: CASSLAHRQPQHF. The CDR3 DNA reads as TGTGCCAGCAGTTTGGCGCACCGTCAGCCCCAGCATTTT.

The chain carries TRBV12-3 or TRBV12-4 and TRBJ2-7; D is possibly TRBD1 (5 bases). V was clipped by 5 bases and J by 8 bases, with 13 bases between them. This CDR3 comprises 12 residues. CDR3 sequence reads: CASSPPAGKQYF. The CDR3 DNA reads as TGTGCCAGCAGTCCTCCCGCAGGGAAGCAGTACTTC.

The chain joins TRBV5-6 to TRBJ2-5; perhaps TRBD2 as D (5 bases). Trimming took off 0 bases at V and 5 bases at J, with 8 bases between the two ends. CDR1 is SGHDT and CDR2 is YYEEEE in the germline V gene. CDR3 length equals 13 residues. The CDR3 loop is CASSLAAAETQYF. CDR3 DNA sequence: TGTGCCAGCAGCTTGGCAGCGGCGGAGACCCAGTACTTC.

This clone showed up just a few times. The chain is built from TRBV4-1 and TRBJ2-7; D remains unclear. Between the trimmed V and J ends, which lost 1 base and 0 bases, there was a span of 10 bases. The germline CDR1 and CDR2 sequences are MGHRA and YSYEKL. The CDR3 consists of 15 residues. The CDR3 DNA reads TGCGCCAGCAGCCAAGGACGGTGGAGCTCCTACGAGCAGTACTTC. Protein: CASSQGRWSSYEQYF.

This clone was counted a few times. V usage is TRBV19 and J usage is TRBJ1-3, with TRBD1 matching 8 bases. V was pared by 9 bases and J by 4 bases, with 8 bases of the junction left unmatched. In germline, CDR1 is LNHDA, CDR2 SQIVND (reference sequence). This CDR3 contains 14 residues. The chain's CDR3 is CASEDRGGGNTIYF. As DNA, the CDR3 is TGTGCCAGCGAAGACAGGGGTGGAGGAAACACCATATATTTT.

V and J are TRBV21-1 and TRBJ2-7; the D call in the table, TRBD2, was not verified against the DNA. TRBV21-1 is an annotated pseudogene. There are 18 residues in the CDR3. The CDR3 sequence is CASSTDGTSGRAFYEQYF. CDR3 nucleotide sequence: TGTGCCAGCAGCACAGACGGGACTAGCGGGAGGGCATTTTACGAGCAGTACTTC.

The chain joins TRBV18 to TRBJ1-1, with 11 positions matching TRBD1. The CDR3 is 13 residues long. V lost 7 bases, J lost 7 bases, and 5 bases stayed unmatched. The germline V gene has CDR1 KGHSH and CDR2 LQKENI. The CDR3 spells CASLGQGALEAFF. In nucleotides, the CDR3 is TGTGCCAGCTTAGGACAGGGGGCCCTTGAAGCTTTCTTT.

The gene calls are TRBV12-3 or TRBV12-4 and TRBJ1-2, with D uncertain. V shed 6 bases and J shed 3 bases, with 11 bases lying between them. The CDR3 has 13 residues. CDR3 DNA: TGTGCCAGCAGACCCGAGGGAGACTATGGCTACACCTTC. Translating gives CASRPEGDYGYTF.

The chain combines TRBV7-9 with TRBJ2-1; 7 bases line up with TRBD2. The CDR3 runs to 18 residues. Germline trimming cut 5 bases from V and 2 bases from J; bases unmatched to any gene: 15. Germline CDR1 is SEHNR and CDR2 is FQNEAQ (reference sequence). The DNA for the CDR3 is TGTGCCAGCAGCCGAATAAGAAGACTAGCAGGAGCCTACAATGAGCAGTTCTTC. It encodes CASSRIRRLAGAYNEQFF.

DNA of the CDR3: TGCGCCAGCAGCTTGGACCTCAATCAGCCCCAGCATTTT. Translated: CASSLDLNQPQHF. V is TRBV5-1 and J is TRBJ1-5; D is unclear. The CDR3 length is 13 residues. CDR1 SGHRS and CDR2 YFSETQ come from the germline V gene. V was trimmed by 0 bases and J by 3 bases, leaving 4 bases between them.